The text below deals with one T cell receptor (beta chain). This clonotype was found a few times. The antigen this receptor binds is unknown. Base-call qualities are not available, and no considerably larger clone is one nucleotide away. The library was made by PCR. DNA from cultured CD4+ T cells underwent TCR sequencing with the Oncomine TCR Beta short-read assay at the Johns Hopkins FTIC core. The QIAamp micro DNA kit was used to extract genomic DNA from the cultured CD4+ T cells. Oncomine TCR Beta libraries from cultured CD4+ T cells were pooled using unique dual indexes and sequenced on an Illumina iSeq 100. In the original analysis: Non-productive sequences were removed, and CDR3s that did not start with C, did not end with F or W, or were shorter than 7 amino acids were discarded. Antigen-specific clonotypes were identified with the MANAFEST web application by comparing peptide-stimulated wells with reference and other culture wells. To be called positive, a clone needed an FDR below 0.05, an odds ratio above 5, and a productive frequency above 0.1% in at least two of three replicate wells. A clonotype was classed as cross-reactive if the clonotype showed significant expansion both in SARS-CoV-2 spike wells and in at least one common cold coronavirus spike condition. CDR3 homology was assessed with Levenshtein distances (stringdist) and unrooted phylogenetic trees (ape) in R version 3.6.1. TCRdb ran its own pipeline on the public reads, namely fastp trimming at Q25 and MiXCR clone calling, and kept in-frame beta chains. Rows are combined by CDR3 protein, so each entry shows the most common genes and DNA. The V and J calls and clone size come from TCRdb's table, not from the authors' own analysis. The sample records about 10,000 distinct CDR3 sequences, 59% of which are singletons. The ten largest make up around 16% of the sample.

The sample originates from a study of vaccination and CD4 T cells after COVID-19 (dated by TCRdb to about 2022). General notes on the study: Every convalescent patient had a positive nasal swab PCR test for SARS-CoV-2, with mild disease in roughly nine patients and severe disease in one. The convalescent cohort comprised six males and four females, including two Hispanic individuals, seven Caucasians, two Asians and one multiracial person. Participants got two doses of the Pfizer-BioNTech BNT162b2 vaccine (n=8) or two doses of the Moderna mRNA-1273 vaccine (n=2). Post-COVID blood samples were collected from convalescent patients a median of roughly 100 days after diagnosis, with a range of about 30 to 180 days. Post-vaccine blood samples were collected a median of approximately eleven weeks after the second vaccine dose, ranging from about 13 to 241 days. Culture stimuli were overlapping spike peptide pools from SARS-CoV-2 and from the common cold coronaviruses HCoV-NL63, HCoV-OC43 and HCoV-229E. In control cultures, a CEFX viral epitope pool was used as positive control, an HIV-1 Nef peptide pool was used as negative control, or no peptide was added. In over 8 COVID-19 convalescent patients and a handful of infection-naive healthy vaccine recipients, the spike-specific CD4+ TCR repertoire before mRNA vaccination was compared with the repertoire after mRNA vaccination.

What the authors observed across the whole study: Among convalescent patients, a median about 86% of the SARS-CoV-2-reactive clones seen after vaccination appeared only after vaccination, which suggests priming specific to the vaccine. Of the vaccine-specific clones in convalescent patients, 304 of 307, or nearly all, reacted only to SARS-CoV-2 spike and did not cross-react with common cold coronaviruses. An increase in the median number of SARS-CoV-2-reactive clonotypes from approximately 23 after infection to some 38 after vaccination was observed, but the change was not found to be significant. The study included relatively few convalescent patients and did not analyze early timepoints after natural infection.

The CDR3 runs 15 residues from the cysteine to the phenylalanine. CDR3 DNA is the only sequence kept; it has 45 bases, read in frame from the first base. The trim is 6 bases for V and 5 bases for J, with a gap of 14 bases between the germline ends. CDR1 SNHLY and CDR2 FYNNEI are derived from the germline V gene. The sample's treatment or condition label, in plain terms: 10-day PBMC culture with coronavirus spike peptide pools or control peptides (ViraFEST assay). The ViraFEST assay was used in the study, in which antigen-specific T cells were expanded with peptide pools and expanded clonotypes were subsequently identified by TCR sequencing. The positive SARS-CoV-2 PCR tests of the convalescent patients were dated from March to December 2020, before the Alpha, Beta and Delta variants emerged in the United States. Each well held around 2 million PBMCs cultured in IMDM containing roughly 5% human AB serum and approximately 9.8 IU/ml IL-2, with approximately 9.2 ug/ml peptide pools added. On days 3 and 7, half of the culture medium was replaced with fresh IL-2-containing medium. Once the cells had been in culture for about 10 days, the EasySep CD4+ T cell isolation kit was used to isolate CD4+ T cells by negative selection. Ficoll-Paque Plus gradient centrifugation was used to isolate PBMCs from whole blood, and the isolated PBMCs were then either used fresh or cryopreserved at -140C. In general, triplicate wells were set up for every culture condition.

Sequencing input: CD4+ T cells from blood, cultured in vitro. This clonotype was sampled from a human donor who had recovered from COVID-19. The chain couples TRBV2 to TRBJ1-6; no D gene can be assigned with confidence. Here is the DNA: TGTGCCAGCAGAAAAAACACCGGCCATAATTCACCCCTCCACTTT. This translates into CASRKNTGHNSPLHF.